The 20 T cell receptor beta chains below were found in one sample sequenced in a study of T cells in Graves' hyperthyroidism and ophthalmopathy. The source material, RNA transcripts, was used to amplify TCR beta CDR3 regions. During a first-round RT-PCR of the TCR CDR3, the HTBI primer set was used. TCRdb itself ran the multiplex PCR reads through MiXCR, one entry per CDR3 protein. The sample includes about 700,000 distinct CDR3 sequences, 13% to 15% of them seen just once. The specimen sequenced was blood. These receptors originate from a woman under 30 with Graves' hyperthyroidism.

The rearrangement uses TRBV27 and TRBJ1-6, with a possible D match to TRBD1 (6 bases). Germline assignment: CDR1 MNHEY and CDR2 SMNVEV (reference sequence). The V end lost 5 bases, the J end lost 3 bases, and 11 bases lay between the germline ends. The CDR3 spans 15 residues. CDR3 in amino acids: CASSPGQFYNSPLHF. CDR3 nucleotides: TGTGCCAGCAGTCCCGGACAGTTCTATAATTCACCCCTCCACTTT.

This clonotype has a count of ten or more. This chain uses TRBV11-3 with TRBJ2-1; 8 bases line up with TRBD1. This CDR3 contains 16 residues. CDR1 SGHNT and CDR2 YENEEA come from the germline V gene. With V trimmed by 1 base and J by 4 bases, 6 bases remained unmatched. The CDR3 region has the DNA TGTGCCAGCAGCTTAGGAGGGACAGGAATTTACAATGAGCAGTTCTTC. It yields the protein CASSLGGTGIYNEQFF.

V and J are TRBV4-3 and TRBJ2-7; 13 bases are a match to TRBD2. The CDR3 is made up of 18 amino acids. V trimming: 1 base; J trimming: 2 bases; junction bases outside the gene matches: 8. Germline CDR1 reads LGHNA; CDR2 reads YSLEER. CDR3 sequence reads: CASSQGVRGLAGTYEQYF. In DNA form, the CDR3 reads TGCGCCAGCAGCCAAGGGGTTAGGGGACTAGCGGGAACCTACGAGCAGTACTTC.

This clonotype was observed a few times. One end of the junction is discordant with germline, which a read error may explain. The chain joins TRBV7-7 to TRBJ2-5; D may be TRBD1 (6 bases). The germline CDR1 and CDR2 sequences are SSHAT and FNYEAQ (reference sequence). The CDR3 loop spans 14 amino acids. Here the CDR3 reads CASSLSQGQETQYF. For the CDR3, the DNA is TGTGCTAGCAGCTTATCCCAGGGGCAAGAGACCCAGTACTTC.

This clonotype was seen ten or more times. V usage is TRBV27 and J usage is TRBJ2-2; 11 positions match TRBD2. V was clipped by 5 bases and J by 3 bases; unmatched bases: 11. The CDR3 totals 18 residues. Germline values: CDR1 MNHEY, CDR2 SMNVEV (reference sequence). The CDR3, as DNA: TGTGCCAGCAGTCCGCCTTTTAGCGGGAGGGCCTACACCGGGGAGCTGTTTTTT. It specifies CASSPPFSGRAYTGELFF.

This clonotype occurred a few times. The V and J genes are TRBV20-1 and TRBJ1-6; D call uncertain. Germline V gene sequence: CDR1 DFQATT, CDR2 SNEGSKA (reference sequence). Trimming shortened V by 6 bases and J by 7 bases, and 10 bases separated the two germline ends. CDR3 length: 12 residues. The CDR3 DNA reads TGCAGTGCCCGTAGGTTGAATTCACCCCTCCACTTT. It translates to CSARRLNSPLHF.

In nucleotides, the CDR3 is TGTGCCAGCAGCCACCATGGCTTAGGGGACACTGAAGCTTTCTTT. It codes for CASSHHGLGDTEAFF. The V call is TRBV7-8, the J call TRBJ1-1; D may be TRBD1 (5 bases). Per germline, CDR1 SGHVS and CDR2 FQNEAQ. The CDR3 sequence is 15 residues long. The V end lost 5 bases, the J end lost 3 bases, and 16 bases lay between the germline ends.

The rearrangement joins TRBV5-1 to TRBJ2-1, with D tentatively TRBD1 or TRBD2 (5 bases each). CDR3 length equals 16 residues. Germline V gives CDR1 SGHRS, CDR2 YFSETQ. Trimming stripped 0 bases from V and 2 bases from J, with 12 bases between. The CDR3 spells CASSLVPRGAYNEQFF. In nucleotides, the CDR3 is TGCGCCAGCAGCTTGGTCCCGAGGGGCGCCTACAATGAGCAGTTCTTC.

This clonotype was observed at least ten times. V usage is TRBV3-1 and J usage is TRBJ2-7; 8 bases map to TRBD2. Trimming took 2 bases from V and 6 from J; bases not matched to a gene: 6. This CDR3 has 14 residues. Germline V lookup: CDR1 LGHDT, CDR2 YNNKEL (reference sequence). CDR3 sequence (DNA): TGTGCCAGCAGCCAACCTAGCGGGTACGGCGAGCAGTACTTC. Protein: CASSQPSGYGEQYF.

The table lists this clonotype with a few counts. A read error may be the cause here, since a much bigger clone is one base away. V usage is TRBV6-2 or TRBV6-3 and J usage is TRBJ2-7; 9 positions match TRBD2. Germline V lookup: CDR1 MNHEY, CDR2 SVGEGT. The CDR3 loop spans 20 amino acids. J was trimmed by 7 bases and V by 2 bases; bases with no gene match: 24. This CDR3 is CASSYGPRSALRAGGDEQYF. For the CDR3, the DNA is TGTGCCAGCAGTTACGGTCCCCGGTCGGCCCTCAGGGCGGGGGGGGATGAGCAGTACTTC.

This clonotype was seen repeatedly, ten times or more. The V and J genes are TRBV28 and TRBJ2-7; 9 nucleotides agree with TRBD1. The germline V gene encodes CDR1 MDHEN and CDR2 SYDVKM. V lost 6 bases, J lost 3 bases, and 9 bases stayed unmatched. CDR3 length: 15 residues. The CDR3 DNA reads TGTGCCAGCAGACTGACCGGGACAGGGAACTACGAGCAGTACTTC. Protein product: CASRLTGTGNYEQYF.

This clonotype was found many times. The chain links TRBV4-3 to TRBJ1-5, with a tentative D call TRBD1 (5 bases). The germline CDR1 and CDR2 sequences are LGHNA and YSLEER. This CDR3 region has 16 residues. V was shortened by 0 bases and J by 4 bases, with 13 bases between the two germline ends. This CDR3 reads CASSQEAQGGNQPQHF. The CDR3 DNA reads as TGCGCCAGCAGCCAAGAGGCGCAGGGAGGGAATCAGCCCCAGCATTTT.

This clonotype was observed at least ten times. The chain links TRBV30 to TRBJ2-7, with D perhaps given as TRBD1 or TRBD2 (5 bases each). CDR3 length: 13 residues. V lost 6 bases and J 1 base, leaving 13 bases between the germline ends. The germline gives CDR1 GTSNPN, CDR2 SVGIG (reference sequence). CDR3 in amino acids: CACDSRGSYEQYF. For the CDR3, the DNA is TGTGCCTGTGACAGTCGGGGTTCCTACGAGCAGTACTTC. Together with reference TRBV30 and TRBJ2-7, the CDR3 gives the full variable domain: SQTIHQWPATLVQPVGSPLSLECTVEGTSNPNLYWYRQAAGRGLQLLFYSVGIGQISSEVPQNLSASRPQDRQFILSSKKLLLSDSGFYLCACDSRGSYEQYFGPGTRLTVT.

This clonotype was counted ten times or more. This sequence joins TRBV2 and TRBJ2-5; D is uncertain. The CDR3 runs 10 residues. Germline CDR1 SNHLY, CDR2 FYNNEI. Trimming removed 6 bases at V and 6 bases at J, with 5 bases between. Here the CDR3 DNA reads TGTGCCAGCAGAATAAAGACCCAGTACTTC. This gives the protein CASRIKTQYF.

This clonotype was observed at least ten times. The rearrangement uses TRBV20-1 and TRBJ2-5; 12 nucleotides agree with TRBD2. Germline V gene data show CDR1 as DFQATT and CDR2 as SNEGSKA (reference sequence). V shed 6 bases, J shed 5 bases, and the junction held 13 bases outside the gene matches. This CDR3 has 16 amino acids. CDR3 nucleotide sequence: TGCAGTGCGCCGACTAGCGGGAGACACCCGGGGGAGACCCAGTACTTC. Amino acid sequence: CSAPTSGRHPGETQYF.

About this clonotype: The missing conserved phenylalanine or tryptophan at the end of this CDR3 makes a read error likely. The CDR3 DNA reads TGTGCCAGCAGTCCCGCCCGACATTTTTACGAGCAGTACTCC. The encoded protein is CASSPARHFYEQYS. The genes are TRBV28 and TRBJ2-7; D gene unclear. Between the trimmed V and J ends, which lost 5 bases and 4 bases, there was a span of 15 bases. The CDR3 loop spans 14 amino acids. Germline assignment: CDR1 MDHEN and CDR2 SYDVKM.

In this sample, this clonotype turned up many times. The chain couples TRBV11-2 to TRBJ2-1, with D perhaps TRBD1 (5 bases). The CDR3 covers 15 residues. V dropped 3 bases and J dropped 6 bases, with 15 bases sitting between them. CDR1 and CDR2 from the germline V gene are SGHAT and FQNNGV. The CDR3 DNA reads TGTGCCAGCAGCTTTGGTACCAGGGTTTCCAATGAGCAGTTCTTC. It is translated as CASSFGTRVSNEQFF.

This chain's CDR3 is CSARGGTNEKLFF. The CDR3 nucleotides are TGCAGTGCTAGAGGGGGTACTAATGAAAAACTGTTTTTT. The rearrangement joins TRBV20-1 to TRBJ1-4; D is uncertain. There are 13 residues in the CDR3. V shed 1 base and J shed 2 bases, with 5 bases lying between them. Looked up from germline, CDR1 is DFQATT and CDR2 is SNEGSKA (reference sequence).

This clonotype was seen more than once but under ten times. The genes are TRBV15 and TRBJ1-5, with D perhaps matching TRBD1 (6 bases). This CDR3 has 16 amino acids. Germline V gives CDR1 LNHNV, CDR2 YYDKDF (reference sequence). V was shortened by 3 bases and J by 3 bases, with 15 bases between the two germline ends. CDR3 in DNA: TGTGCCACCAGCAGGGCAGGGGAAACTCCCAATCAGCCCCAGCATTTT. It encodes CATSRAGETPNQPQHF.

This clonotype was seen only a few times. J is TRBJ2-7 and V is TRBV14; 13 bases map to TRBD2. This CDR3 comprises 18 residues. The J segment lost 6 bases and the V segment lost 2 bases, leaving 13 bases of the junction unmatched. Germline V gene sequence: CDR1 SGHDN, CDR2 FVKESK. The CDR3 bases are TGTGCCAGCAGCCAACGTACTAGCGGGAGGGCCTATTCACCCGAGCAGTACTTC. The encoded protein is CASSQRTSGRAYSPEQYF.